This T cell receptor (beta chain) emerged from a study of T cells in tuberculosis. Background on the study: IGRA-negative adolescents, IGRA-positive adolescents with latent tuberculosis and adults with active tuberculosis formed this South African cohort. Study findings and constraints: Cases with active tuberculosis were adults, while controls were adolescents.

Assay used: immunoSEQ multiplex PCR; TCRdb lists only in-frame clones, some missing. The top ten hold roughly 5.7% of the sample, which has approximately 30,000 clones, roughly 85% seen once. Notes on this clone: The target antigen is unknown.

V shed 4 bases, J shed 5 bases, and the junction held 1 base outside the gene matches. There are 12 residues in the CDR3. CDR1 is MDHEN, CDR2 SYDVKM, per germline. Documented time point: new active TB diagnosis, blood taken before or within 7 days of starting treatment. The V call is TRBV28, the J call TRBJ1-1; TRBD1 matches 7 bases. This TCR came from an adult with tuberculosis. The specimen was PBMCs, collected at tuberculosis diagnosis. The CDR3 loop reads CASSSGGTEAFF. The CDR3 coding sequence is TGTGCCAGCAGTTCAGGGGGGACTGAAGCTTTCTTT. Supplemented by reference TRBV28 and TRBJ1-1, the full variable domain reads DVKVTQSSRYLVKRTGEKVFLECVQDMDHENMFWYRQDPGLGLRLIYFSYDVKMKEKGDIPEGYSVSREKKERFSLILESASTNQTSMYLCASSSGGTEAFFGQGTRLTVV.